These T cell receptor beta chains were read from a single sample in a study of T cells in Graves' hyperthyroidism and ophthalmopathy. TCRdb fed the multiplex PCR reads into MiXCR, producing one record per CDR3 protein. The sample includes about 550,000 distinct CDR3 sequences, less than 25% of them seen just once. Sequencing was carried out using blood. These receptors came from a man aged 18 to 30 with Graves' hyperthyroidism. Each CDR3 is given with its conserved first and last residue. A D gene is named only where the DNA matches it firmly.

j_gene | d_gene | v_gene | CDR3aa
TRBJ2-7 | TRBD1 | TRBV28 | CASSHNLRTGEGEQYF
TRBJ1-1 | TRBD1 | TRBV12-3/TRBV12-4 | CASIADRVNTEAFF
TRBJ2-2 | - | TRBV18 | CASSPQGHNTGELFF
TRBJ2-7 | - | TRBV6-2/TRBV6-3 | CASSYSRASRNYEQYF
TRBJ2-6 | - | TRBV27 | CASGLMGYVLTF
TRBJ1-5 | - | TRBV20-1 | CSAEQEVGQPQHF
TRBJ1-2 | - | TRBV6-5 | CASSSGPVHGYTF
TRBJ2-2 | TRBD2 | TRBV13 | CASSYPSGGSGELFF
TRBJ2-7 | - | TRBV6-4 | CASSEGMGDSYEQYF
TRBJ2-7 | - | TRBV25-1 | CASTRGGPYEQYF
TRBJ2-7 | - | TRBV12-3/TRBV12-4 | CASIRDGSYEQYF
TRBJ1-1 | - | TRBV19 | CATREGRRNTEAFF
TRBJ2-7 | - | TRBV19 | CASSTGGIYEQYF
TRBJ1-1 | - | TRBV30 | CAASGLSLAVAEAFF
TRBJ1-5 | TRBD1 | TRBV6-1 | CASDVSADRGGPQHF
TRBJ2-7 | TRBD2 | TRBV11-2 | CASSFSGSSYEQYF
TRBJ2-7 | - | TRBV6-1 | CASSPPYEQYF
TRBJ1-5 | - | TRBV2 | CAIPEGDQPQHF
TRBJ1-2 | - | TRBV20-1 | CSAKFYGYTF
TRBJ2-7 | - | TRBV4-1 | CASSQGKSYEQYF
TRBJ1-1 | - | TRBV28 | CASSSPSQMNTEAFF
TRBJ1-2 | - | TRBV6-5 | CASSSGRYGYTF
TRBJ1-1 | - | TRBV15 | CATSGDFGDTEAFF
TRBJ2-7 | - | TRBV20-1 | CSARGVTPGEQYF
TRBJ1-5 | - | TRBV6-2/TRBV6-3 | CASSDSGPQPQHF
TRBJ1-1 | - | TRBV9 | CASSVGGGGNTEAFF
TRBJ1-2 | - | TRBV6-5 | CASSYSRRGVSYGYTF